The sequence of this TCR beta chain was determined in a study of OX40 agonist ivuxolimab in advanced cancers. About the study: Ivuxolimab was administered intravenously to patients at 0.01 to 10 mg/kg every 2 weeks. Hepatocellular carcinoma, melanoma, renal cell or head and neck cancer was diagnosed in the dose-escalation patients. Of the participants, approximately 38% had some prior anti-PD-1, anti-PD-L1 or anti-CTLA-4 therapy, which was allowed.

Sequencing used immunoSEQ multiplex PCR; TCRdb keeps in-frame clones, though not all of them. Here the sample spans under 55,000 clones, about 89% being singletons. This clone was recorded only once. Germline-derived CDR1 and CDR2 are SEHNR and FQNEAQ (reference sequence). V trimming: 3 bases; J trimming: 5 bases; junction bases outside the gene matches: 4. The CDR3 runs 15 residues. This TCR came from an adult with an advanced solid tumor such as melanoma, head and neck, liver or kidney cancer. This chain uses TRBV7-9 with TRBJ2-2; 9 bases are shared with TRBD2. Here the sequenced sample was CD4+ or CD8+ T cells sorted from blood, taken in a trial of the OX40 agonist ivuxolimab. For the CDR3, the DNA is TGTGCCAGCAGCTTTAGCGGGAGCACAACCGGGGAGCTGTTTTTT. Protein: CASSFSGSTTGELFF.